The present entry profiles one TCR beta chain with its context. Amplified TCR beta CDR3 regions came from RNA transcripts. The HTBI primer set drove a first-round RT-PCR of the TCR CDR3. TCRdb re-called the multiplex PCR reads through MiXCR, storing one row per CDR3 protein. Counted here are hundreds of thousands of distinct CDR3 sequences, approximately 15% occurring once; the ten biggest clones make up 2.5% to 4%. This specimen comes from a study of T cells in Graves' hyperthyroidism and ophthalmopathy. Investigators excluded patients with uncontrolled infection, other autoimmune disease, pregnancy or lactation. Orbital computed tomography and thyroid ultrasound, together with serum TRAb and thyroxine and clinical symptoms, were used for diagnoses. The authors obtained PBMCs from 10 ml of fresh peripheral blood. Germline assignment: CDR1 DFQATT and CDR2 SNEGSKA (reference sequence). The V gene lost 2 bases and the J gene lost 3 bases, with 1 base spanning the gap. The CDR3 is 10 amino acids.

The receptor was derived from a woman aged 35 to 49 with Graves' ophthalmopathy. This chain joins TRBV20-1 and TRBJ1-2, with D hard to call. Source material: blood. Written as DNA, the CDR3 is TGCAGTGCTAGACACTATGGCTACACCTTC. It codes for CSARHYGYTF.